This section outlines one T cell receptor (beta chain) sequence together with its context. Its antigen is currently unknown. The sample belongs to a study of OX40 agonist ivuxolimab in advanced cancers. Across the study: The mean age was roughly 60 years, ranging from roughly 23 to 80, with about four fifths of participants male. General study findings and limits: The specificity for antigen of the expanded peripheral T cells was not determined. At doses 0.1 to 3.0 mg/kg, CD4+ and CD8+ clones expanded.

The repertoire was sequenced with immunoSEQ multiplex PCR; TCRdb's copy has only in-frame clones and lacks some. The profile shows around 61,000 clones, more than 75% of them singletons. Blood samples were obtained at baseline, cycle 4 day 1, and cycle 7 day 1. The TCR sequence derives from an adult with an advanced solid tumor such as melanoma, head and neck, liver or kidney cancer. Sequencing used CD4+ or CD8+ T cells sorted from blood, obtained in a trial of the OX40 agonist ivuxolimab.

Here the CDR3 reads CASSYSTGVGANVLTF. In DNA, the CDR3 is TGTGCCAGCAGTTACTCGACGGGGGTAGGGGCCAACGTCCTGACTTTC. The chain uses TRBV6-5 and TRBJ2-6; weak D call: TRBD2 (6 bases). The CDR3 is 16 residues long. Germline V CDR1 and CDR2: MNHEY, SVGAGI. V lost 0 bases and J 4 bases, leaving 10 bases between the germline ends.